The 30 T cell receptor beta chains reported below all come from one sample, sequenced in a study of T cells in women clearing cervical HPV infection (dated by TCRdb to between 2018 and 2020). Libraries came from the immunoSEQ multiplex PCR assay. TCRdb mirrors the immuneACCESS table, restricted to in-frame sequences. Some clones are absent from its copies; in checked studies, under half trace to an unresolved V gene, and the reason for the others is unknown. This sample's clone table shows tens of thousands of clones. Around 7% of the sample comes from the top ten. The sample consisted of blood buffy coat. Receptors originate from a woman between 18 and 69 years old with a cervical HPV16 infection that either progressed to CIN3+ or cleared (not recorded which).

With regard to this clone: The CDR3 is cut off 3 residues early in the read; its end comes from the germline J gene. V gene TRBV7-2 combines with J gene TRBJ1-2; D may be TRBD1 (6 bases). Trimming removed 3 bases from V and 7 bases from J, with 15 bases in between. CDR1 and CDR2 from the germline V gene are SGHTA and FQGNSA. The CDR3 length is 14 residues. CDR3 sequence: CASSLRQAPGGYTF. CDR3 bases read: TGTGCCAGCAGCTTGCGACAGGCCCCTGGTGGC.

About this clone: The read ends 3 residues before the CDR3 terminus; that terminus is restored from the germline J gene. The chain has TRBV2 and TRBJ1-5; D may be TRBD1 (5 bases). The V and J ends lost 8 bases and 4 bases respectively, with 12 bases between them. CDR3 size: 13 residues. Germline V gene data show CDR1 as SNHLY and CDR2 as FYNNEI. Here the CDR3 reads CASRGVINQPQHF. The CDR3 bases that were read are TGTGCCAGCCGGGGGGTGATAAATCAGCCC.

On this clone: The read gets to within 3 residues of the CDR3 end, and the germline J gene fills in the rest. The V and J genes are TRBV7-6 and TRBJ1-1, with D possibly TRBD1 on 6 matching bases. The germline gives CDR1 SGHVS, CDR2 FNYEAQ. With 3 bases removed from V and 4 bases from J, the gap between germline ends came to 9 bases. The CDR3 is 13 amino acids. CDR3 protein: CASSFSQGTEAFF. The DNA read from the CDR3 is TGTGCCAGCAGCTTTTCACAGGGCACTGAA.

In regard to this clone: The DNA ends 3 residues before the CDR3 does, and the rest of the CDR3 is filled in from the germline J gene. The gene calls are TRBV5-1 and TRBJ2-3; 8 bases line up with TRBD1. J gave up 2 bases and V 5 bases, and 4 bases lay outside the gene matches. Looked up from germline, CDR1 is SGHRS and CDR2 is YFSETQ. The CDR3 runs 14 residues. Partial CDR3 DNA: TGCGCCAGCAGGCTGACAGGGGACACAGATACG. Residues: CASRLTGDTDT. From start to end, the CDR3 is CASRLTGDTDTQYF.

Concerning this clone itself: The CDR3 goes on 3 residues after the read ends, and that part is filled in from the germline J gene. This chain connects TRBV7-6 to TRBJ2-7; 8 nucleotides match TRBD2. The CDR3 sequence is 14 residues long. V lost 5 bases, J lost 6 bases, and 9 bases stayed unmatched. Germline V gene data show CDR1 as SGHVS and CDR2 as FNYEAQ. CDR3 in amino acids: CASSPGGTRSEQYF. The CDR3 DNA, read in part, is TGTGCCAGCAGCCCCGGCGGGACTAGAAGCGAG.

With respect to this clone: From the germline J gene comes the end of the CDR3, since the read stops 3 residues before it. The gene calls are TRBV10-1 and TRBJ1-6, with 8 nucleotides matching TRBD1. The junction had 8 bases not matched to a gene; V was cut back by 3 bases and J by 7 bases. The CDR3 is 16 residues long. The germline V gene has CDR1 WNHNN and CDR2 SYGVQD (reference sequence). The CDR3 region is CASSDDGQGMNSPLHF. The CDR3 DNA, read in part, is TGCGCCAGCAGTGACGATGGACAGGGAATGAATTCACCC.

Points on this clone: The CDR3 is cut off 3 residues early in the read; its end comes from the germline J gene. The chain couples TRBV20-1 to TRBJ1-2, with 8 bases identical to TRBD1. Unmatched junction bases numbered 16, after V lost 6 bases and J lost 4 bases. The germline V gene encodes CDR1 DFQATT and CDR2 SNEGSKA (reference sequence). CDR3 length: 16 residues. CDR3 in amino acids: CSADPSGQGALYGYTF. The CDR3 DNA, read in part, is TGCAGTGCCGACCCTTCTGGACAGGGCGCTCTCTATGGC.

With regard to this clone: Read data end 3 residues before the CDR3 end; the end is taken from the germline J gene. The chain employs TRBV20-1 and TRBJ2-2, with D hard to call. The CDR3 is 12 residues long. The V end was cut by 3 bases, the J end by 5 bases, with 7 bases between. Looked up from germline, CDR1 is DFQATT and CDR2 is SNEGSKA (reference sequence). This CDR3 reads CSAREGTGELFF. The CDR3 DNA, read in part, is TGCAGTGCTAGGGAAGGGACCGGGGAG.

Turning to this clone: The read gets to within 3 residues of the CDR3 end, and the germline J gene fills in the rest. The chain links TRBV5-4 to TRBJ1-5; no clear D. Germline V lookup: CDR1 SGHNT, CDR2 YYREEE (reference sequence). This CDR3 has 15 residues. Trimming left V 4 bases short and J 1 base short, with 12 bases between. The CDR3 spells CASSPQPGSNQPQHF. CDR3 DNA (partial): TGTGCCAGCAGCCCACAGCCGGGGAGCAATCAGCCC.

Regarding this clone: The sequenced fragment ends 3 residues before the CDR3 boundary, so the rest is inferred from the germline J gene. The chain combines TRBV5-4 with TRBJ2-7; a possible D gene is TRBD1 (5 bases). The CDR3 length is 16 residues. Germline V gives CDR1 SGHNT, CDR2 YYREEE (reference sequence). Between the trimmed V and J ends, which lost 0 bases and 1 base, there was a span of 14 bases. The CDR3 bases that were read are TGTGCCAGCAGCTTGGCCCAGGGCTCCCTGTCCTACGAG. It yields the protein CASSLAQGSLSYE. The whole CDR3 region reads CASSLAQGSLSYEQYF.

The chain's CDR3 is CASSFSGAREKLFF. Incomplete CDR3 DNA: TGCGCCAGCAGCTTTTCAGGGGCCCGGGAAAAA. V usage is TRBV5-1 and J usage is TRBJ1-4; D might be TRBD1 (6 bases). The observed sequence ends 3 residues before the CDR3 terminus, with the missing tail filled in from the germline J gene. Trimming pared 2 bases from V and 8 bases from J, leaving 13 bases between. The CDR3 is made up of 14 amino acids. The germline gives CDR1 SGHRS, CDR2 YFSETQ.

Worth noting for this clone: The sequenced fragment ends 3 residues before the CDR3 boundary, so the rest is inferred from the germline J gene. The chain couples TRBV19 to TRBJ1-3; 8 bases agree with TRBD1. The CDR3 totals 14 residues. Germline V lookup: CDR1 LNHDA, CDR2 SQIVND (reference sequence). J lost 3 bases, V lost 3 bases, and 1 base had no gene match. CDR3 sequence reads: CASSIRGLGNTIYF. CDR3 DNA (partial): TGTGCCAGTAGTATCAGGGGGCTTGGAAACACC. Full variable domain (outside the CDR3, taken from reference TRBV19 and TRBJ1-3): DGGITQSPKYLFRKEGQNVTLSCEQNLNHDAMYWYRQDPGQGLRLIYYSQIVNDFQKGDIAEGYSVSREKKESFPLTVTSAQKNPTAFYLCASSIRGLGNTIYFGEGSWLTVV.

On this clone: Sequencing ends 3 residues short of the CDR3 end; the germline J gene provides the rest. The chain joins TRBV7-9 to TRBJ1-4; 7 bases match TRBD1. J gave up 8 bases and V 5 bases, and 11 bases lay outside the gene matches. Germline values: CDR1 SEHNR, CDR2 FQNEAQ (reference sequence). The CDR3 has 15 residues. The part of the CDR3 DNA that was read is TGTGCCAGCAGCCGGCCTCAGGGGGACTGGGAAAAA. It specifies CASSRPQGDWEK. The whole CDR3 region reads CASSRPQGDWEKLFF.

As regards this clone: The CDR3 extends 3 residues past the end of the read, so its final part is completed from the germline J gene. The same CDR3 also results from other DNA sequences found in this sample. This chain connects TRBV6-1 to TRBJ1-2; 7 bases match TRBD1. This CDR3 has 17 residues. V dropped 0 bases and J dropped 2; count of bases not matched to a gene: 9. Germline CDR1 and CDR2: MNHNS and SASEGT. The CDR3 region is CASSEAPYLQGNYGYTF. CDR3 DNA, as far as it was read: TGTGCCAGCAGTGAAGCCCCTTACCTACAGGGGAACTATGGC.

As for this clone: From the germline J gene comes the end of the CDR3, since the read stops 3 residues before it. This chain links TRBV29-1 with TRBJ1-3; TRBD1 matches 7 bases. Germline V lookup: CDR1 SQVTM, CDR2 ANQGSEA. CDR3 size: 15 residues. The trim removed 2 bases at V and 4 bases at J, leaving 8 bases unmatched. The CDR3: CSVELTDRAGNTIYF. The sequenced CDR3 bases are TGCAGCGTTGAATTAACAGACAGGGCCGGAAACACC.

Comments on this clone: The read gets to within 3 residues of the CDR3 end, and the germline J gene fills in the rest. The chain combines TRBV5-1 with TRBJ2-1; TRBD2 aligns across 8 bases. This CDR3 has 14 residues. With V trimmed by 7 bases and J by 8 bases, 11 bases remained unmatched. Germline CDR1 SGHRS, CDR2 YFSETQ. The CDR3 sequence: CASREGGPSDEQFF. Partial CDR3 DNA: TGCGCCAGCCGGGAGGGGGGGCCGTCCGATGAG.

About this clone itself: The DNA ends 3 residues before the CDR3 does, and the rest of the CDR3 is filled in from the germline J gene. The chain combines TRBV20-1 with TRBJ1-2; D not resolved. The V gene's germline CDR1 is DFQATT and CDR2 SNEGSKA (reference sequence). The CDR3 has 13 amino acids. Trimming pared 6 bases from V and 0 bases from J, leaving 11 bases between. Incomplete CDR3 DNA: TGCAGTGCCCCCGAGCCAACTAACTATGGC. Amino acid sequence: CSAPEPTNYG. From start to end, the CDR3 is CSAPEPTNYGYTF.

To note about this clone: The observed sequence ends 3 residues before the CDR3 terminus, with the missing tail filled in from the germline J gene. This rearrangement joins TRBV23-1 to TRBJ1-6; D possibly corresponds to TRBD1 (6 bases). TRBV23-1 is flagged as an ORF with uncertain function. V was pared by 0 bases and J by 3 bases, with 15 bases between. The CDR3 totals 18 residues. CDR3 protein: CASSQSYRAKVYNSPLHF. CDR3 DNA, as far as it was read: TGCGCCAGCAGTCAATCTTACAGGGCCAAAGTCTATAATTCACCC.

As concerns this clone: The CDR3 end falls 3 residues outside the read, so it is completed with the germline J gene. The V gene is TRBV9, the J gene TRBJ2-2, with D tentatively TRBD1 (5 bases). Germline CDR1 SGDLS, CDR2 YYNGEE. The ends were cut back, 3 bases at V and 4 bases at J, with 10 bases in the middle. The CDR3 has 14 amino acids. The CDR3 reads CASSGNRFTGELFF. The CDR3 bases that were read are TGTGCCAGCAGCGGGAACAGGTTCACCGGGGAG. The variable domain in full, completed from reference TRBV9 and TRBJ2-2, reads DSGVTQTPKHLITATGQRVTLRCSPRSGDLSVYWYQQSLDQGLQFLIQYYNGEERAKGNILERFSAQQFPDLHSELNLSSLELGDSALYFCASSGNRFTGELFFGEGSRLTVL.

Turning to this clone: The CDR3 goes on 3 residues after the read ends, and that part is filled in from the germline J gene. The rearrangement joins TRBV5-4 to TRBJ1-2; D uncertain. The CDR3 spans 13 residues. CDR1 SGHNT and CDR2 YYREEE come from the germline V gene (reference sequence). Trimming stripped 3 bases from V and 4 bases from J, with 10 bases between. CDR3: CASSYPGSYGYTF. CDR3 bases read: TGTGCCAGCAGCTACCCCGGGTCCTATGGC.

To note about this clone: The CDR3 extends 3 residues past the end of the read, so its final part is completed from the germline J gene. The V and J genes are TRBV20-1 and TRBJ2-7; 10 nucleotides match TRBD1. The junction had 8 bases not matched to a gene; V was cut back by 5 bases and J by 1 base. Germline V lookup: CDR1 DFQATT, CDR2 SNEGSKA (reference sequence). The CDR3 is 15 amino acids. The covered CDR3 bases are TGCAGTGCTTCCAAGGACAGGGGGGAGTCCTACGAG. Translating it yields CSASKDRGESYE. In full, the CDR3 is CSASKDRGESYEQYF.

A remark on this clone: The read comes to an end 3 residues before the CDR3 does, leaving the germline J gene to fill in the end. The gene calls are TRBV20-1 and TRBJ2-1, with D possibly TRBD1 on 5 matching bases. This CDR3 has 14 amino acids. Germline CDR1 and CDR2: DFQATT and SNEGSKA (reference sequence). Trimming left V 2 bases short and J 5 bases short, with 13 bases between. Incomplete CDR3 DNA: TGCAGTGCTAGAACCCCGACAGAACACAATGAG. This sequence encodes CSARTPTEHNE. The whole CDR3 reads CSARTPTEHNEQFF.

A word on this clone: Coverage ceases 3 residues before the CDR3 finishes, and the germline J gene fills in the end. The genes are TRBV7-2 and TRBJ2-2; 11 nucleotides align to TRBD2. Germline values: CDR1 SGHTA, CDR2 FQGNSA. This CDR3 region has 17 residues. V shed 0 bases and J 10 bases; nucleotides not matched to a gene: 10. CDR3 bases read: TGTGCCAGCAGCTTAGCCAGGACTAGCGGGTCTCGGGTGGAG. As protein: CASSLARTSGSRVE. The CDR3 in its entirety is CASSLARTSGSRVELFF. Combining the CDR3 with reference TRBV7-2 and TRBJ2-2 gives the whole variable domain GAGVSQSPSNKVTEKGKDVELRCDPISGHTALYWYRQSLGQGLEFLIYFQGNSAPDKSGLPSDRFSAERTGGSVSTLTIQRTQQEDSAVYLCASSLARTSGSRVELFFGEGSRLTVL.

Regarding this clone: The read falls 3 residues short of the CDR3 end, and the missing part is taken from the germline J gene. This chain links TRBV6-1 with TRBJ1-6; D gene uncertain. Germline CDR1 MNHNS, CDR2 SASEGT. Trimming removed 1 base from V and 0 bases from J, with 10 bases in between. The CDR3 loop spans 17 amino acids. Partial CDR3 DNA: TGTGCCAGCAGTGAAGTAGGCGGCAGCTCCTATAATTCACCC. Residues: CASSEVGGSSYNSP. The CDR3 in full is CASSEVGGSSYNSPLHF.

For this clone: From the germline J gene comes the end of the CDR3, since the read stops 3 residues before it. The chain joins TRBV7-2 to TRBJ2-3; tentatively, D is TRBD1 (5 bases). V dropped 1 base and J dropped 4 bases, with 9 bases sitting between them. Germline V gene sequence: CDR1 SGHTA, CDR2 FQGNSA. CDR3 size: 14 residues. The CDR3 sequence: CASSLGPGSDTQYF. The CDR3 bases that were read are TGTGCCAGCAGCTTAGGGCCAGGGTCAGATACG.

The CDR3 DNA, read in part, is TGCAGCGTCGGACTAGCGGACTACAATGAG. Translated, it gives CSVGLADYNE. In full, the CDR3 reads CSVGLADYNEQFF. V gene TRBV29-1 combines with J gene TRBJ2-1, with 10 bases fitting TRBD2. The read terminates 3 residues before the CDR3 end, so the remaining end is supplied by the germline J gene. V lost 6 bases, J lost 3 bases, and 2 bases stayed unmatched. The germline V gene encodes CDR1 SQVTM and CDR2 ANQGSEA. The CDR3 runs 13 residues.

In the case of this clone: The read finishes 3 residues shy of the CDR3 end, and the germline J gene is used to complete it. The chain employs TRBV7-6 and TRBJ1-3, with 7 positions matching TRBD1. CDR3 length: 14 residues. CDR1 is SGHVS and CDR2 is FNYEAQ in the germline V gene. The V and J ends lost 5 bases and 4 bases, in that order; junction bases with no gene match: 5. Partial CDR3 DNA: TGTGCCAGCAGCGCAAACAGGGGAGGAAACACC. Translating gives CASSANRGGNT. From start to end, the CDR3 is CASSANRGGNTIYF.

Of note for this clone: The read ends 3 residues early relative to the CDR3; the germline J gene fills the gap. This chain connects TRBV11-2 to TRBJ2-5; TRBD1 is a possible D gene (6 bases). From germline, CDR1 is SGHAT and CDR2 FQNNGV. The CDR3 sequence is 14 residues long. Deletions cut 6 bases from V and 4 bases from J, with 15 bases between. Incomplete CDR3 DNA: TGTGCCAGCAGGGATCTCAGGGGTGGAGAGACC. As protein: CASRDLRGGET. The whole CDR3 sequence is CASRDLRGGETQYF.

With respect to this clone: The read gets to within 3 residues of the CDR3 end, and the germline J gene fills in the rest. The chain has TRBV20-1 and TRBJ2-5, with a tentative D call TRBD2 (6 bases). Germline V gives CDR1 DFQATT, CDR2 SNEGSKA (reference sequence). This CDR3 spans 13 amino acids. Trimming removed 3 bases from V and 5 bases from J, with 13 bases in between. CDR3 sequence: CSASGGVRETQYF. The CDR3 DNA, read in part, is TGCAGTGCTAGTGGCGGGGTAAGGGAGACC.

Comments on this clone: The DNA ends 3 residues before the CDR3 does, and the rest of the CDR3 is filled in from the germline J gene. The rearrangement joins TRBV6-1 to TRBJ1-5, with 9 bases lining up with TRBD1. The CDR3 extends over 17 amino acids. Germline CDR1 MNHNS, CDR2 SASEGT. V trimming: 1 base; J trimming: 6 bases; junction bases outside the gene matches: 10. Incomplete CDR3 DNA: TGTGCCAGCAGTGAAGAGATTGGGGACAGGGTGGCTCAGCCC. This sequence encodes CASSEEIGDRVAQP. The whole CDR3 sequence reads CASSEEIGDRVAQPQHF.